The source of this T cell receptor beta chain is a study of blood T cell repertoires in COVID-19. The CDR3 covers 13 residues. The V and J ends lost 0 bases and 3 bases respectively, with 5 bases between them. Germline V gene lookup returns CDR1 SGHAT and CDR2 FQNNGV. Measured with immunoSEQ multiplex PCR; TCRdb has only the in-frame clones, and not every one. Altogether about 410,000 clones are present, roughly 87% being singletons, with the ten largest covering roughly 0.66%. This sequence joins TRBV11-2 and TRBJ1-2; D is unclear. The sequencing sample was made of PBMCs or T cells enriched from blood (not recorded which). The origin of this receptor is a man aged 18 to 29 who had recovered from COVID-19. The CDR3, as DNA: TGTGCCAGCAGCTTAGACTACCACTATGGCTACACCTTC. This sequence encodes CASSLDYHYGYTF.